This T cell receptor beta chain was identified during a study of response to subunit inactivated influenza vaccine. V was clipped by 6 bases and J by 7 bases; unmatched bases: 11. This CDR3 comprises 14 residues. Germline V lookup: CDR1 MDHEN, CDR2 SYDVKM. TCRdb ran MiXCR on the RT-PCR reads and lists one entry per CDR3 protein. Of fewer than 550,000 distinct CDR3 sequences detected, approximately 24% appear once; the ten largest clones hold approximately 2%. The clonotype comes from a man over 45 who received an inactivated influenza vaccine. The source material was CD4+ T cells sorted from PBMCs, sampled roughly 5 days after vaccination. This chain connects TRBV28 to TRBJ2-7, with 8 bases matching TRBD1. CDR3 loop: CASRPPGGRREQYF. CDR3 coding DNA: TGTGCCAGCAGACCCCCAGGGGGCCGACGAGAGCAGTACTTC.